This T cell receptor beta chain was sequenced for a study of blood T cell repertoires in COVID-19. Original processing notes: Estimated nucleated cell counts came from reference gene primer amplification. Generated by immunoSEQ multiplex PCR, the TCRdb table keeps only in-frame clones and is missing some. V, J and clone size reflect that table, while D and trimming were determined from the DNA. The table has 150,000 to 250,000 clones, around 82% seen once. Germline V gene data show CDR1 as MNHEY and CDR2 as SMNVEV (reference sequence). Trimming left V 6 bases short and J 5 bases short, with 20 bases between. The CDR3 loop spans 16 amino acids. Recovered status applied to Cohort 3 donors who had two consecutive negative PCRs. It also applied to those with clearance or with symptom resolution.

The chain uses TRBV27 and TRBJ2-1, with a tentative D call TRBD1 (5 bases). The sample was PBMCs or T cells enriched from blood (not recorded which). The TCR originated in a man in his forties who had recovered from COVID-19. The CDR3 region has the DNA TGTGCCAGCAGCACCAAAGGGGTTCTGTGGGACAATGAGCAGTTCTTC. Amino acid sequence: CASSTKGVLWDNEQFF.